The T cell receptor (delta chain) described here comes from a study of gamma-delta chains in newborns, infants, children. This clone has only a few counts. TCRdb applied CATT to the reads for clone calling. The data contain 5,000 to 7,000 delta-chain clones, around 2.5% of them singletons. CDR3 length: 18 residues. V was pared by 1 base and J by 2 bases, with 8 bases of the junction left unmatched. Germline lookup yields CDR1 NSMFDY and CDR2 ISSIKDK. The specimen was blood. The source of this sequence is a child who was a newborn, infant or young child, either healthy, febrile or measles-vaccinated (not recorded which). The rearrangement uses TRAV29/DV5 and TRDJ2; 13 bases fit TRDD3. CDR3 sequence (DNA): TGTGCAGCAAGCCTACTGGGGGATACGCCTCGGTTGACAGCACAACTCTTCTTT. It is translated as CAASLLGDTPRLTAQLFF.